Listed here are 11 T cell receptor beta chains from one sample, sequenced in a study of T cells in localized non-small cell lung cancer. Sequencing was performed with immunoSEQ multiplex PCR; in TCRdb, only in-frame clones are kept and a portion is missing. The sample records around 830 clones, about 29% being singletons. The sample here was normal lung tissue next to the tumor, taken before any cancer treatment. These TCRs come from a woman aged 40-69 years with stage I squamous cell lung carcinoma.

For this clone: Sequence at one end of the junction differs from germline and may be a read error. The CDR3 here is CSGERRDRGYNEQFF. In DNA form, the CDR3 reads TGCAGCGGTGAACGCCGGGACAGGGGCTACAATGAGCAGTTCTTC. The genes are TRBV29-1 and TRBJ2-1, with TRBD1 matching 10 bases. CDR1 and CDR2 (germline): SQVTM, ANQGSEA. This CDR3 has 15 residues.

This clone has only a few counts. V usage is TRBV9 and J usage is TRBJ2-7, with 8 bases aligning to TRBD1. CDR1 is SGDLS and CDR2 is YYNGEE in the germline V gene. The trim removed 5 bases at V and 3 bases at J, leaving 13 bases unmatched. This CDR3 has 16 residues. Here the CDR3 DNA reads TGTGCCAGCAGTGAAGCAGAGACAGGGGACTTCTACGAGCAGTACTTC. Protein sequence: CASSEAETGDFYEQYF. The variable domain in full, completed from reference TRBV9 and TRBJ2-7, reads DSGVTQTPKHLITATGQRVTLRCSPRSGDLSVYWYQQSLDQGLQFLIQYYNGEERAKGNILERFSAQQFPDLHSELNLSSLELGDSALYFCASSEAETGDFYEQYFGPGTRLTVT.

In its sample, this clone was seen a few times. Other nucleotide sequences in the sample specify the same CDR3. The DNA of the CDR3 is TGTGCCAGCAGCCAAGATAGGTCAGCGGATACGCAGTATTTT. Translated: CASSQDRSADTQYF. V usage is TRBV14 and J usage is TRBJ2-3; D is ambiguous. Germline CDR1 reads SGHDN; CDR2 reads FVKESK. This CDR3 comprises 14 residues. Trimming took off 0 bases at V and 6 bases at J, with 10 bases between the two ends.

This clone was recorded a few times. This rearrangement joins TRBV11-3 to TRBJ2-1; 7 bases match TRBD1. The CDR3 is 14 amino acids. Germline V lookup: CDR1 SGHNT, CDR2 YENEEA. The junction had 4 bases not matched to a gene; V was cut back by 1 base and J by 7 bases. The CDR3 here is CASSLVGGLNEQFF. CDR3 DNA: TGTGCCAGCAGCTTAGTAGGGGGCCTGAATGAGCAGTTCTTC.

The chain employs TRBV5-1 and TRBJ2-5; the match to TRBD1 covers 7 bases. Losses at the gene ends were 3 bases for V and 2 bases for J; bases not matched to a gene: 7. The CDR3 runs 15 residues. Per germline, CDR1 SGHRS and CDR2 YFSETQ. CDR3 region: CASSSGQPRQETQYF. In nucleotides, the CDR3 is TGCGCCAGCAGCTCGGGACAGCCCAGACAAGAGACCCAGTACTTC.

This clone came up a few times. CDR3 nucleotide sequence: TGTGCCAGCAGCACCATAGGGGGTTCAGTCCACGAGCAGTACTTC. Residues: CASSTIGGSVHEQYF. This chain uses TRBV9 with TRBJ2-7; possible D gene TRBD1, 6 bases. From germline, CDR1 is SGDLS and CDR2 YYNGEE. V was clipped by 4 bases and J by 5 bases, with 19 bases between them. This CDR3 has 15 amino acids.

The rearrangement uses TRBV11-3 and TRBJ1-2; TRBD1 matches at 7 bases. Germline V CDR1 and CDR2: SGHNT, YENEEA. The CDR3 sequence is 14 residues long. The J segment lost 4 bases and the V segment lost 5 bases, leaving 7 bases of the junction unmatched. CDR3 protein: CASSRLTGSYGYTF. The DNA of the CDR3 is TGTGCCAGCAGCCGGCTGACAGGGAGCTATGGCTACACCTTC. The full variable domain, rest sourced from reference TRBV11-3 and TRBJ1-2, is EAGVVQSPRYKIIEKKQPVAFWCNPISGHNTLYWYLQNLGQGPELLIRYENEEAVDDSQLPKDRFSAERLKGVDSTLKIQPAELGDSAVYLCASSRLTGSYGYTFGSGTRLTVV.

This clone is deemed medium-sized (0.01 to 0.1%). The gene calls are TRBV11-3 and TRBJ2-3; 9 bases match TRBD2. This CDR3 contains 17 residues. The germline V gene encodes CDR1 SGHNT and CDR2 YENEEA. V dropped 0 bases and J dropped 0; count of bases not matched to a gene: 4. The CDR3 here is CASSLESSGVSTDTQYF. The CDR3 bases are TGTGCCAGCAGCTTAGAGTCTAGCGGGGTTAGCACAGATACGCAGTATTTT.

By sample fraction, this clone is large. The gene calls are TRBV11-3 and TRBJ2-7; TRBD1 matches 8 bases. CDR1 and CDR2 (germline): SGHNT, YENEEA. The CDR3 consists of 14 residues. V was pared by 1 base and J by 5 bases, with 4 bases of the junction left unmatched. CDR3 nucleotide sequence: TGTGCCAGCAGCTTAGGGACAGGGATCCACGAGCAGTACTTC. Translating it yields CASSLGTGIHEQYF.

The chain has TRBV10-2 and TRBJ2-7; a weak D match, TRBD2 (5 bases). V was cut by 3 bases and J by 3 bases, with 6 bases left in between. This CDR3 is built from 12 residues. Germline assignment: CDR1 WSHSY and CDR2 SAAADI. CDR3 loop: CASSDEGYEQYF. The CDR3 DNA is TGCGCCAGCAGTGACGAGGGCTACGAGCAGTACTTC.

The genes are TRBV6-8 and TRBJ1-2, with D unresolved. CDR1 is MNHGY and CDR2 is SAAAGT in the germline V gene. Between the trimmed V and J ends, which lost 4 bases and 13 bases, there was a span of 19 bases. This CDR3 contains 13 residues. This CDR3 reads CASSSGPQRSCTF. Written as DNA, the CDR3 is TGTGCCAGCAGTTCCGGGCCTCAAAGGTCTTGCACCTTC.